The sequence of this TCR beta chain was determined in a study of T cell responses to AZD1222 COVID-19 vaccine (dated by TCRdb to 2020 to 2023). Regarding the study in general: A total of 230 or so trial participants underwent TCR sequencing, of whom around 200 received two doses of AZD1222 and about 25 received two doses of the MenACWY control vaccine. Trial participants were enrolled by age into subgroups of 18-55, 56-69 and 70-plus years, and roughly 160, 29 and 62 TCR-sequenced participants, respectively, were included in these subgroups.

The CDR3 regions of human TCRbeta chains were analyzed by immunosequencing. The published analysis was carried out like this. Repertoire TCRs were checked for matches against a reference library of SARS-CoV-2-specific TCRs that had been generated using the MIRA antigen-specificity platform. Breadth was defined as the fraction of unique TCRs that were SARS-CoV-2-associated. Depth was defined as the fraction of total T cells that were SARS-CoV-2-associated. Using the MIRA data, each spike-specific TCR was assigned both to the spike region to which the TCR was reactive and to a CD4 or CD8 class. Log10-transformed breadth and depth values were compared by one-way ANOVA with Sidak's multiple comparisons tests. Here the immuneACCESS table is served through TCRdb, limited to in-frame sequences with V and J called. Missing clones are a known gap in these copies; in checked studies unresolved V genes cover under half, and the rest lacks a known reason. V and J calls and clone size are those listed in that table; D and trimming were worked out from the DNA. Counted in this sample were more than 85,000 clones; approximately 85% of them appeared once. The ten largest clonotypes hold about 13% of the sample.

Notes on this clone: Its antigen is unknown. The input lacks base qualities; no much larger clone sits a single base away. Other DNA sequences in the same sample also yield this CDR3.

Sample time point, as interpreted from the label and publication: baseline before first vaccination. Interpreted using the paper, the treatment or condition label stands for: meningococcal conjugate vaccine given as trial control. Vaccinee samples were obtained from the UK trials COV001 and COV002, which included a single-blind randomized controlled phase 2/3 trial of AZD1222 (ChAdOx1 nCoV-19) in healthy adults. For TCRbeta chain sequencing, PBMC samples were collected from trial participants at day 0 and at day 28 after the second dose. Points the paper makes about the study in general: The 56-69-year group was small, and its depth increase did not reach significance, likely because of low power. The whole spike protein was spanned by vaccine-associated CD4 TCRs, and dominant responses were seen in regions 160-218 and 743-854. Most participants were white British and females outnumbered males, and the authors suggested that clonal diversity may have been underestimated. After two AZD1222 doses, spike-specific TCR breadth and depth were significantly higher than at day 0 and than in MenACWY recipients. Because no day 14 peak-response samples were available, the repertoires could be characterized only after the peak T cell response. Conclusions about previously exposed vaccinees are limited because only a handful of AZD1222 recipients were SARS-CoV-2 seropositive at baseline. Epitopes outside the regions mutated in the B.1.351 and B.1.1.7 variants were reportedly recognized by nearly half of the unique spike-specific TCRs.

This clonotype was obtained from an adult in good health. The specimen was peripheral blood, collected on day 0 of MenACWY control vaccination.

The sequence in DNA is TGTGCCAGTAGTATTCGGACAGGGGGTTTGAACACTGAAGCTTTCTTT. Translated, it gives CASSIRTGGLNTEAFF. Rearrangement joined TRBV19 to TRBJ1-1; TRBD1 agrees with 10 junctional bases. CDR1 and CDR2 were assigned from the germline V gene (reference sequence) as LNHDA and SQIVND. V lost 3 bases and J lost 0 bases, and the count of bases not matched to a germline gene is 4. The CDR3 has 16 amino acids, counting the end cysteine and phenylalanine. Here the CDR3 DNA is all that survives: 48 bases in frame from base 1.